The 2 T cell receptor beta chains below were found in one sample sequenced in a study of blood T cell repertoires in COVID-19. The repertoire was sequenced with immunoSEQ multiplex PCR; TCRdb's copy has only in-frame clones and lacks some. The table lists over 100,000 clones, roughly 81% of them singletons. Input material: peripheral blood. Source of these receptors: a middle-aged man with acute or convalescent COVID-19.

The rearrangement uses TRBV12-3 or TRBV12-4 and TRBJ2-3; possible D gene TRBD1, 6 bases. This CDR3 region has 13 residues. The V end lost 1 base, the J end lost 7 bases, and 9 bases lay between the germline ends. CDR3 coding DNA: TGTGCCAGCAGTTTAGGGGACATGTATACGCAGTATTTT. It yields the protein CASSLGDMYTQYF.

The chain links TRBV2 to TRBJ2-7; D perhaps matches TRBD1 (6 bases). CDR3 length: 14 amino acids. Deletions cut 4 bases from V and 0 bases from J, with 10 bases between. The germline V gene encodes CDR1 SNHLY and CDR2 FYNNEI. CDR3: CASSVLGASYEQYF. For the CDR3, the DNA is TGTGCCAGCAGTGTGCTGGGGGCCTCCTACGAGCAGTACTTC.